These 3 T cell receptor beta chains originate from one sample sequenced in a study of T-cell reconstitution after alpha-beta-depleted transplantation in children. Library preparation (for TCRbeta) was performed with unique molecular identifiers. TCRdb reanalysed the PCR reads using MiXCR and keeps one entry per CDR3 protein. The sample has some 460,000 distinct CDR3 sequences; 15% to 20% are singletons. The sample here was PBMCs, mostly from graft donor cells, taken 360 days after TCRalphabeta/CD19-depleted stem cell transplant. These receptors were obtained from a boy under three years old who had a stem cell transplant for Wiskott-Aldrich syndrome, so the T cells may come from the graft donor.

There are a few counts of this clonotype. Here the CDR3 reads CASSRTNSNQPQHF. CDR3 bases: TGTGCCAGCAGTCGGACAAATAGCAATCAGCCCCAGCATTTT. This chain joins TRBV6-1 and TRBJ1-5; D may be TRBD1 (5 bases). With 5 bases removed from V and 0 bases from J, the gap between germline ends came to 8 bases. The CDR3 totals 14 residues. Per the germline V gene, CDR1 is MNHNS and CDR2 is SASEGT.

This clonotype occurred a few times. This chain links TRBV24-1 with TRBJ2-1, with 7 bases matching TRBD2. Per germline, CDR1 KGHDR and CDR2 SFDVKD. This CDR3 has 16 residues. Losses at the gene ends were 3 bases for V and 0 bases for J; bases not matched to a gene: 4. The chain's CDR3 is CATSDPGRASYNEQFF. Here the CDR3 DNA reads TGTGCCACCAGTGATCCGGGGAGGGCCTCCTACAATGAGCAGTTCTTC.

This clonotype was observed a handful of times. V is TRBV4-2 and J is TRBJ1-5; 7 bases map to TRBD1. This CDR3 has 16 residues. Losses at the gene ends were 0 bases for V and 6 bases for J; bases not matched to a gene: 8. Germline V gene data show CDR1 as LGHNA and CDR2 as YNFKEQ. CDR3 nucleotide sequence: TGTGCCAGCAGCCAAGATCCAGACAGGGAGGGTCAGCCCCAGCATTTT. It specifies CASSQDPDREGQPQHF.